This passage covers 31 T cell receptor beta chains from one sample sequenced in a study of blood T cell repertoires in COVID-19. Sequencing used immunoSEQ multiplex PCR; TCRdb keeps in-frame clones, though not all of them. The sample shows 250,000 to 300,000 clones, over 75% of them seen only once. The specimen was PBMCs or T cells enriched from blood (not recorded which). Every receptor here comes from a woman in her forties or fifties who had recovered from COVID-19.

The chain uses TRBV28 and TRBJ1-6; 7 bases agree with TRBD1. This CDR3 contains 18 residues. J gave up 10 bases and V 3 bases, and 18 bases lay outside the gene matches. Germline CDR1 MDHEN, CDR2 SYDVKM. The CDR3 region has the DNA TGTGCCAGCAGTTTTACAGGGGTTAGACTCTCTTTAGGGTCACCCCTCCACTTT. Amino acid sequence: CASSFTGVRLSLGSPLHF. The whole variable domain, remainder taken from reference TRBV28 and TRBJ1-6, is DVKVTQSSRYLVKRTGEKVFLECVQDMDHENMFWYRQDPGLGLRLIYFSYDVKMKEKGDIPEGYSVSREKKERFSLILESASTNQTSMYLCASSFTGVRLSLGSPLHFGNGTRLTVT.

The chain links TRBV27 to TRBJ1-6; TRBD1 might be the D (5 bases). Trimming stripped 5 bases from V and 4 bases from J, with 12 bases between. Germline CDR1 reads MNHEY; CDR2 reads SMNVEV (reference sequence). CDR3 length: 15 amino acids. CDR3 sequence (DNA): TGTGCCAGCAGTATCTCGACAGTTTATAATTCACCCCTCCACTTT. Translated: CASSISTVYNSPLHF.

In this sample, this clone turned up a few times. This sequence joins TRBV2 and TRBJ1-6, with TRBD1 matching 10 bases. Per germline, CDR1 SNHLY and CDR2 FYNNEI. The CDR3 spans 18 residues. Unmatched junction bases numbered 8, after V lost 2 bases and J lost 4 bases. The CDR3 is CASSEFGQGGVYNSPLHF. DNA of the CDR3: TGTGCCAGCAGTGAATTTGGACAGGGGGGTGTTTATAATTCACCCCTCCACTTT.

The chain combines TRBV6-5 with TRBJ2-7; 9 positions agree with TRBD2. CDR1 and CDR2 from the germline V gene are MNHEY and SVGAGI. The length of the CDR3 is 14 residues. The J segment lost 4 bases and the V segment lost 6 bases, leaving 7 bases of the junction unmatched. The CDR3 sequence: CASSRSGRVYEQYF. For the CDR3, the DNA is TGTGCCAGCAGCCGTAGCGGGAGAGTTTACGAGCAGTACTTC.

The chain uses TRBV5-4 and TRBJ1-1; D possibly corresponds to TRBD1 (6 bases). V was pared by 0 bases and J by 6 bases, with 9 bases between. The CDR3 consists of 13 residues. In germline, CDR1 is SGHNT, CDR2 YYREEE (reference sequence). CDR3 coding DNA: TGTGCCAGCAGCTTGGGAGGGGGAGCTGAAGCTTTCTTT. It is translated as CASSLGGGAEAFF.

About this clone itself: The sample holds other DNA sequences that translate to the same CDR3. The rearrangement uses TRBV29-1 and TRBJ1-1; a possible D gene is TRBD1 (5 bases). The CDR3 extends over 13 amino acids. Looked up from germline, CDR1 is SQVTM and CDR2 is ANQGSEA. V lost 4 bases to trimming and J lost 6 bases, with 15 bases between them. CDR3 sequence: CSVVGRVGAEAFF. DNA for the CDR3: TGCAGCGTTGTAGGCAGGGTAGGCGCTGAAGCTTTCTTT.

As regards this clone: The junction departs from germline at one end; a sequencing error may be responsible. The V and J genes are TRBV5-4 and TRBJ2-7, with 11 bases lining up with TRBD2. Germline V gene lookup returns CDR1 SGHNT and CDR2 YYREEE (reference sequence). The CDR3 covers 11 residues. CDR3 residues: CASSDGLAGLF. CDR3 DNA sequence: TGTGCCAGCAGCGATGGACTAGCGGGCCTCTTC.

A single count supports this clone. This chain joins TRBV6-2 or TRBV6-3 and TRBJ2-3; D uncertain. Germline CDR1 and CDR2: MNHEY and SVGEGT. The V and J ends lost 2 bases and 0 bases respectively, with 12 bases between them. The CDR3 sequence is 16 residues long. DNA of the CDR3: TGTGCCAGCAGTTACGGGCCAGATTCTAGCACAGATACGCAGTATTTT. Translation gives CASSYGPDSSTDTQYF.

The chain couples TRBV12-3 or TRBV12-4 to TRBJ1-2, with D maybe TRBD1 (5 bases). The germline V and J ends were trimmed by 5 bases and 3 bases, with 7 bases remaining between them. The CDR3 spans 12 residues. The CDR3 DNA sequence: TGTGCCAGCAGTCCAGGGTACTATGGCTACACCTTC. Translating it yields CASSPGYYGYTF.

The rearrangement joins TRBV7-9 to TRBJ2-5, with D possibly matching TRBD1 (6 bases). V shed 1 base and J shed 2 bases, with 20 bases lying between them. Germline V gene sequence: CDR1 SEHNR, CDR2 FQNEAQ (reference sequence). CDR3 length: 18 residues. The CDR3 DNA sequence: TGTGCCAGCAGCTTAGGACCTGGAGTAGGACAGTTTCAAGAGACCCAGTACTTC. Translated, it gives CASSLGPGVGQFQETQYF.

The J gene is TRBJ2-1, the V gene TRBV7-6; D is perhaps TRBD1 (5 bases). Trimming shortened V by 1 base and J by 6 bases, and 13 bases separated the two germline ends. Germline CDR1 and CDR2: SGHVS and FNYEAQ. This CDR3 region has 15 residues. The CDR3 is CASSLVVQGGNEQFF. DNA for the CDR3: TGTGCCAGCAGCTTAGTTGTGCAGGGTGGCAATGAGCAGTTCTTC. Drawing the rest from reference TRBV7-6 and TRBJ2-1, the complete variable domain is GAGVSQSPRYKVTKRGQDVALRCDPISGHVSLYWYRQALGQGPEFLTYFNYEAQQDKSGLPNDRFSAERPEGSISTLTIQRTEQRDSAMYRCASSLVVQGGNEQFFGPGTRLTVL.

This chain joins TRBV19 and TRBJ2-1; 9 bases are shared with TRBD2. V dropped 3 bases and J dropped 4; count of bases not matched to a gene: 7. The V gene's germline CDR1 is LNHDA and CDR2 SQIVND (reference sequence). The CDR3 has 16 residues. The chain's CDR3 is CASSMGAGGLYNEQFF. CDR3 DNA sequence: TGTGCCAGTAGTATGGGAGCGGGAGGACTTTACAATGAGCAGTTCTTC.

The chain recombines TRBV7-9 with TRBJ1-4; D call uncertain. The V end was cut by 1 base, the J end by 5 bases, with 14 bases between. The CDR3 extends over 16 amino acids. Germline lookup yields CDR1 SEHNR and CDR2 FQNEAQ (reference sequence). As DNA, the CDR3 is TGTGCCAGCAGCTTAGAGTTCGGACTGGGGAATGAAAAACTGTTTTTT. Translated, it gives CASSLEFGLGNEKLFF.

The V and J genes are TRBV11-2 and TRBJ2-7; D possibly corresponds to TRBD1 (5 bases). Trimming left V 2 bases short and J 2 bases short, with 10 bases between. This CDR3 spans 14 amino acids. Germline CDR1 is SGHAT and CDR2 is FQNNGV. CDR3 sequence (DNA): TGTGCCAGCAGCTTAAGACAGAAGACCTACGAGCAGTACTTC. It codes for CASSLRQKTYEQYF.

The CDR3 is CATSSRTGEQYF. Here the CDR3 DNA reads TGTGCCACCAGCTCTCGGACGGGGGAGCAGTACTTC. This chain links TRBV15 with TRBJ2-7, with D tentatively TRBD2 (5 bases). Trimming pared 5 bases from V and 7 bases from J, leaving 12 bases between. CDR1 and CDR2 (germline): LNHNV, YYDKDF (reference sequence). This CDR3 region has 12 residues.

Only one count was recorded for this clone. The V gene is TRBV12-3 or TRBV12-4, the J gene TRBJ2-7, with D hard to call. The CDR3 totals 12 residues. Trimming shortened V by 0 bases and J by 6 bases, and 6 bases separated the two germline ends. The CDR3 is CASSLASLEQYF. CDR3 sequence (DNA): TGTGCCAGCAGTTTAGCCTCCCTCGAGCAGTACTTC.

The V and J genes are TRBV7-2 and TRBJ2-4; 7 positions agree with TRBD2. Germline V CDR1 and CDR2: SGHTA, FQGNSA. The V gene end was trimmed by 8 bases and the J gene end by 6 bases; junction bases not matched to a gene: 10. CDR3 size: 14 residues. The CDR3 nucleotides read TGTGCCAGCCACGGGGCTAGCGGATTAAACATTCAGTACTTC. Encoded protein: CASHGASGLNIQYF.

The V call is TRBV6-1, the J call TRBJ1-1, with TRBD1 as a possible D gene (5 bases). Germline CDR1 reads MNHNS; CDR2 reads SASEGT. This CDR3 comprises 15 residues. Trimming removed 2 bases at V and 3 bases at J, with 13 bases between. The CDR3 region is CASSEFPTGDTEAFF. DNA for the CDR3: TGTGCCAGCAGTGAATTCCCTACGGGGGACACTGAAGCTTTCTTT.

This clone was recorded only once. V usage is TRBV5-1 and J usage is TRBJ1-3; TRBD1 aligns across 8 bases. J lost 3 bases, V lost 2 bases, and 10 bases had no gene match. Germline V CDR1 and CDR2: SGHRS, YFSETQ. The CDR3 has 17 residues. The CDR3 loop is CASSLQGDTGFGNTIYF. The CDR3 coding sequence is TGCGCCAGCAGCTTACAGGGGGACACCGGTTTTGGAAACACCATATATTTT.

V usage is TRBV6-5 and J usage is TRBJ2-7; maybe TRBD1 (5 bases). CDR3 length: 15 residues. CDR1 is MNHEY, CDR2 SVGAGI, per germline. The V and J ends lost 6 bases and 3 bases respectively, with 18 bases between them. As DNA, the CDR3 is TGTGCCAGCAGCCCCAGTCGTGGGCAGGGCTACGAGCAGTACTTC. Protein sequence: CASSPSRGQGYEQYF.

The chain is built from TRBV5-8 and TRBJ2-1; D unresolved. Trimming took 0 bases from V and 7 from J, leaving 5 bases between them. Germline CDR1 is SGHTS and CDR2 is YDEGEE. There are 12 residues in the CDR3. In DNA, the CDR3 is TGTGCCAGCAGCTTGGACAGTAATGAGCAGTTCTTC. Protein product: CASSLDSNEQFF.

The chain couples TRBV18 to TRBJ2-5; 12 nucleotides line up with TRBD1. This CDR3 spans 14 amino acids. V gave up 4 bases and J gave up 4 bases; unmatched junction bases: 1. In germline, CDR1 is KGHSH, CDR2 LQKENI. The CDR3 nucleotides read TGTGCCAGCTCACTGGGACAGGGGGCAGAGACCCAGTACTTC. The encoded protein is CASSLGQGAETQYF.

This clone has more than one count but fewer than ten. The CDR3 region is CASSPHDTLQPQHF. DNA for the CDR3: TGTGCCAGCAGCCCCCACGACACACTTCAGCCCCAGCATTTT. The chain is built from TRBV7-2 and TRBJ1-5, with D unresolved. This CDR3 is built from 14 residues. Trimming removed 5 bases at V and 6 bases at J, with 14 bases between. The germline V gene has CDR1 SGHTA and CDR2 FQGNSA. The full variable domain, with the rest looked up from reference TRBV7-2 and TRBJ1-5, is GAGVSQSPSNKVTEKGKDVELRCDPISGHTALYWYRQSLGQGLEFLIYFQGNSAPDKSGLPSDRFSAERTGGSVSTLTIQRTQQEDSAVYLCASSPHDTLQPQHFGDGTRLSIL.

In its sample, this clone was seen once. This chain links TRBV7-9 with TRBJ2-1, with 10 bases aligning to TRBD2. V trimming: 4 bases; J trimming: 4 bases; junction bases outside the gene matches: 7. The CDR3 spans 16 residues. The germline V gene has CDR1 SEHNR and CDR2 FQNEAQ (reference sequence). DNA of the CDR3: TGTGCCAGCAGCTCGCGGACTAGCGGATTGTACAATGAGCAGTTCTTC. Its translation is CASSSRTSGLYNEQFF.

This clone was recorded at least ten times. The V call is TRBV27, the J call TRBJ2-1; TRBD2 is a possible D gene (6 bases). From germline, CDR1 is MNHEY and CDR2 SMNVEV (reference sequence). There are 14 residues in the CDR3. Trimming removed 6 bases from V and 8 bases from J, with 17 bases in between. Here the CDR3 DNA reads TGTGCCAGCAGCCCAGGACCCAGGAGGGATGAGCAGTTCTTC. Amino acids: CASSPGPRRDEQFF.

CDR3 sequence (DNA): TGTGCCAGCAGTTTGATGGTCCAGGGCGAAAAACTGTTTTTT. It specifies CASSLMVQGEKLFF. The chain combines TRBV27 with TRBJ1-4, with D possibly TRBD1 on 5 matching bases. This CDR3 contains 14 residues. Trimming left V 3 bases short and J 8 bases short, with 13 bases between. The germline V gene encodes CDR1 MNHEY and CDR2 SMNVEV (reference sequence).

The genes are TRBV19 and TRBJ2-5, with 13 bases identical to TRBD2. This CDR3 contains 16 residues. V shed 3 bases, J shed 4 bases, and the junction held 5 bases outside the gene matches. Germline lookup yields CDR1 LNHDA and CDR2 SQIVND (reference sequence). The CDR3 sequence is CASSIGLAGEGETQYF. CDR3 sequence (DNA): TGTGCCAGTAGTATCGGACTAGCGGGAGAAGGAGAGACCCAGTACTTC. The full variable domain, its missing parts supplied by reference TRBV19 and TRBJ2-5, is DGGITQSPKYLFRKEGQNVTLSCEQNLNHDAMYWYRQDPGQGLRLIYYSQIVNDFQKGDIAEGYSVSREKKESFPLTVTSAQKNPTAFYLCASSIGLAGEGETQYFGPGTRLLVL.

The J gene is TRBJ1-1, the V gene TRBV18; D possibly corresponds to TRBD1 (6 bases). Trimming pared 2 bases from V and 4 bases from J, leaving 11 bases between. Germline V lookup: CDR1 KGHSH, CDR2 LQKENI. The CDR3 runs to 14 residues. The CDR3 DNA sequence: TGTGCCAGCTCACCATCAGGGGCCGGCACTGAAGCTTTCTTT. Its translation is CASSPSGAGTEAFF.

Worth noting for this clone: In the same sample, other DNA sequences code for this CDR3. This chain uses TRBV5-1 with TRBJ1-2; TRBD1 agrees at 7 bases. In germline, CDR1 is SGHRS, CDR2 YFSETQ. V lost 4 bases, J lost 5 bases, and 5 bases stayed unmatched. CDR3 length: 13 amino acids. CDR3 in DNA: TGCGCCAGCAGCCTGGGACAGAGTTATGGCTACACCTTC. Amino acid sequence: CASSLGQSYGYTF.

The V call is TRBV6-1, the J call TRBJ2-7; 7 bases are shared with TRBD1. V lost 3 bases and J lost 3; bases outside the gene matches: 5. The CDR3 totals 14 residues. Germline lookup yields CDR1 MNHNS and CDR2 SASEGT. DNA for the CDR3: TGTGCCAGCAGTGATATAAACAGGGGCTACGAGCAGTACTTC. This sequence encodes CASSDINRGYEQYF.

The chain carries TRBV21-1 and TRBJ2-1; TRBD2 was called by the table and not checked on the DNA. TRBV21-1 is a pseudogene segment. This CDR3 region has 19 residues. Written as DNA, the CDR3 is TGTGCCAGCAGCAAAGACAGGCGTTCGCAACTAGCGGATTACAATGAGCAGTTCTTC. This translates into CASSKDRRSQLADYNEQFF.